The 9 T cell receptor beta chains reported below all come from one sample, sequenced in a study of Ad26.COV2.S vaccination and SARS-CoV-2 variants. Libraries were prepared by immunoSEQ multiplex PCR; TCRdb keeps only in-frame clonotypes and omits some of them. This sample yields 440,000 or so clones, of which over 80% are seen a single time; approximately 1.6% belongs to the top ten. Treatment defined: 15 to 20 received Ad26.COV2.S at low or high dose, single or two shots; 5 received placebo; per-sample allocation not given. Repertoires come from day 63 after the first vaccine or placebo injection. The sequences come from peripheral blood, collected in a trial of Ad26.COV2.S vaccine versus placebo. All receptors derive from a person aged 18-65 years who received the Ad26.COV2.S COVID-19 vaccine or a placebo.

V and J are TRBV11-3 and TRBJ2-3; 7 positions agree with TRBD1. The CDR3 is 20 amino acids. Per the germline V gene, CDR1 is SGHNT and CDR2 is YENEEA. The trim removed 3 bases at V and 0 bases at J, leaving 18 bases unmatched. CDR3 bases: TGTGCCAGCAGCTTTGGGAGTGGATTTAAGGGGGCCTGGAGCACAGATACGCAGTATTTT. Its translation is CASSFGSGFKGAWSTDTQYF.

The genes are TRBV18 and TRBJ2-7, with 9 bases lining up with TRBD1. The CDR3 sequence is 15 residues long. CDR1 and CDR2 from the germline V gene are KGHSH and LQKENI. J was trimmed by 2 bases and V by 8 bases; bases with no gene match: 10. The CDR3 DNA reads as TGTGCCAGCACCAAAGACAGGGGGTATCCCTACGAGCAGTACTTC. Encoded protein: CASTKDRGYPYEQYF.

The chain has TRBV29-1 and TRBJ2-7; a possible D gene is TRBD1 (6 bases). The V end lost 6 bases, the J end lost 2 bases, and 14 bases lay between the germline ends. This CDR3 comprises 13 residues. Germline CDR1 and CDR2: SQVTM and ANQGSEA. CDR3 in amino acids: CSVIGTTTYEQYF. CDR3 nucleotide sequence: TGCAGCGTGATCGGGACAACCACCTACGAGCAGTACTTC.

This sequence joins TRBV28 and TRBJ2-1; 12 bases map to TRBD2. The CDR3 has 18 amino acids. Per the germline V gene, CDR1 is MDHEN and CDR2 is SYDVKM. Unmatched junction bases numbered 9, after V lost 2 bases and J lost 4 bases. This chain's CDR3 is CASSLRNLAGGPYNEQFF. The CDR3 DNA sequence: TGTGCCAGCAGTTTACGAAACCTAGCGGGGGGGCCGTACAATGAGCAGTTCTTC.

The V call is TRBV5-5, the J call TRBJ2-7; 10 bases match TRBD1. The J segment lost 4 bases and the V segment lost 4 bases, leaving 5 bases of the junction unmatched. This CDR3 spans 14 amino acids. Germline lookup yields CDR1 SGHKS and CDR2 YYEKEE (reference sequence). CDR3 residues: CASSRQGQGYEQYF. As DNA, the CDR3 is TGTGCCAGCAGCCGACAGGGACAGGGGTACGAGCAGTACTTC.

The chain couples TRBV7-2 to TRBJ2-3; D ambiguous. CDR1 SGHTA and CDR2 FQGNSA come from the germline V gene. The CDR3 is 12 amino acids. Trimming removed 2 bases at V and 4 bases at J, with 4 bases between. The chain's CDR3 is CASSLYSDTQYF. The CDR3 DNA reads TGTGCCAGCAGCTTATATTCAGATACGCAGTATTTT.

The chain combines TRBV7-6 with TRBJ2-1; tentative D call: TRBD2 (5 bases). The germline V gene has CDR1 SGHVS and CDR2 FNYEAQ. V lost 1 base and J 4 bases, leaving 8 bases between the germline ends. The CDR3 length is 14 residues. CDR3 amino acids: CASSLGRGYNEQFF. The CDR3, as DNA: TGTGCCAGCAGCTTAGGTCGCGGGTACAATGAGCAGTTCTTC.

The chain is built from TRBV4-3 and TRBJ2-3; D remains ambiguous. The V end was cut by 1 base, the J end by 0 bases, with 8 bases between. Germline CDR1 is LGHNA and CDR2 is YSLEER. CDR3 length equals 15 residues. The CDR3 DNA reads TGCGCCAGCAGCCAAGGAACCCCGAGCACAGATACGCAGTATTTT. Protein sequence: CASSQGTPSTDTQYF.

The V and J genes are TRBV10-3 and TRBJ2-7; 7 bases match TRBD1. The CDR3 has 11 amino acids. CDR1 and CDR2 (germline): ENHRY, SYGVKD. V trimming: 5 bases; J trimming: 5 bases; junction bases outside the gene matches: 0. CDR3 sequence (DNA): TGTGCCATCAGTACAGGGGACGAGCAGTACTTC. As protein: CAISTGDEQYF.